Presented here are 5 T cell receptor beta chains from one specimen sequenced in a study of glioma-infiltrating T cells after dendritic cell vaccination. The table came from immunoSEQ multiplex PCR; TCRdb's copy has only in-frame clones and leaves some out. The sample shows some 70,000 clones, roughly 79% of them seen only once. Sequencing used blood, obtained before dendritic cell vaccination. These receptors all stem from a human donor with glioblastoma.

V usage is TRBV5-8 and J usage is TRBJ1-1; TRBD1 agrees at 7 bases. The junction had 14 bases not matched to a gene; V was cut back by 0 bases and J by 0 bases. Germline CDR1 SGHTS, CDR2 YDEGEE. The CDR3 length is 19 residues. The CDR3 nucleotides read TGTGCCAGCAGCTTGGATCAAGGGACAGCTATCCCTTTGAACACTGAAGCTTTCTTT. Translated: CASSLDQGTAIPLNTEAFF.

The V and J genes are TRBV5-4 and TRBJ2-4, with D tentatively TRBD2 (5 bases). The CDR3 contains 16 residues. Germline V lookup: CDR1 SGHNT, CDR2 YYREEE (reference sequence). Trimming took 2 bases from V and 0 from J, leaving 12 bases between them. The CDR3 region is CASSFQEDLAKNIQYF. In nucleotides, the CDR3 is TGTGCCAGCAGCTTTCAGGAGGATCTAGCCAAAAACATTCAGTACTTC.

The rearrangement joins TRBV7-8 to TRBJ2-3; no clear D. Germline CDR1 SGHVS, CDR2 FQNEAQ. Trimming took off 3 bases at V and 5 bases at J, with 6 bases between the two ends. The CDR3 extends over 12 amino acids. The CDR3 region is CASSLAQDTQYF. In nucleotides, the CDR3 is TGTGCCAGCAGCTTGGCACAAGATACGCAGTATTTT.

The chain is built from TRBV2 and TRBJ2-3, with D unresolved. Germline CDR1 and CDR2: SNHLY and FYNNEI. V lost 7 bases and J lost 0, with 17 bases in between. The CDR3 has 16 residues. The CDR3 sequence: CASKLLTLSSTDTQYF. DNA of the CDR3: TGTGCCAGCAAGCTCCTAACCCTATCTAGCACAGATACGCAGTATTTT. Combining the CDR3 with reference TRBV2 and TRBJ2-3 gives the whole variable domain EPEVTQTPSHQVTQMGQEVILRCVPISNHLYFYWYRQILGQKVEFLVSFYNNEISEKSEIFDDQFSVERPDGSNFTLKIRSTKLEDSAMYFCASKLLTLSSTDTQYFGPGTRLTVL.

The gene calls are TRBV4-2 and TRBJ2-2, with 7 bases fitting TRBD2. The CDR3 is 17 residues long. Germline CDR1 reads LGHNA; CDR2 reads YNFKEQ. The V and J ends lost 0 bases and 7 bases, in that order; junction bases with no gene match: 11. In nucleotides, the CDR3 is TGTGCCAGCAGCCAAGATGGAGAAGCGGGGACGGGCGGGGAGCTGTTTTTT. Its translation: CASSQDGEAGTGGELFF.